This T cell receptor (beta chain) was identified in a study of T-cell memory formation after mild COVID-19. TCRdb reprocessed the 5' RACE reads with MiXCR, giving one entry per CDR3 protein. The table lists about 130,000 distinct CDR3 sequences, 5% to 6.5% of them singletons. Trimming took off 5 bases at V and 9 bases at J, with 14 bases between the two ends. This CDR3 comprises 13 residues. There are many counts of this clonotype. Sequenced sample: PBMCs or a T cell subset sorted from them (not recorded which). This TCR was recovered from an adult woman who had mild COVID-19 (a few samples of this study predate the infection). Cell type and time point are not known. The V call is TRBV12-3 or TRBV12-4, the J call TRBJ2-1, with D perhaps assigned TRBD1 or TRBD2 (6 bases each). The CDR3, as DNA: TGTGCCAGCAGTCAAGGGGGGCGCGGTGAGCAGTTCTTC. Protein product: CASSQGGRGEQFF.